Following are 8 T cell receptor beta chains from one sample sequenced in a study of T cell responses to AZD1222 COVID-19 vaccine listed by TCRdb under 2021. The intended sense of this specimen's time point label: about 28 days (+/-7) after the second vaccine dose. The library came from the immunoSEQ multiplex PCR assay. As stored in TCRdb, this immuneACCESS dataset retains in-frame rearrangements with V and J assigned. A fraction of the clones does not appear; measured against another copy, unresolved V genes explain less than half of the discrepancy, and the remainder lacks a known reason. Present in this sample are some 150,000 clones, roughly nine tenths of which were seen just once. The leading ten clones occupy around 1.7% of the sample. The starting material was peripheral blood, obtained 28 days after the second AZD1222 dose. These TCRs come from an adult who received the AZD1222 COVID-19 vaccine.

The chain uses TRBV7-3 and TRBJ1-2; 8 positions match TRBD1. J was trimmed by 6 bases and V by 0 bases; bases with no gene match: 9. Germline V gene lookup returns CDR1 SGHTA and CDR2 FQGTGA. The CDR3 is 16 amino acids. This CDR3 is CASSLTAGGTPNGYTF. The CDR3 nucleotides read TGTGCCAGCAGCTTAACGGCAGGGGGCACCCCTAATGGCTACACCTTC.

The genes are TRBV11-2 and TRBJ1-4; tentative D call: TRBD1 (5 bases). The germline V and J ends were trimmed by 7 bases and 2 bases, with 17 bases remaining between them. This CDR3 is built from 16 residues. CDR1 and CDR2 from the germline V gene are SGHAT and FQNNGV. Here the CDR3 reads CASTPVVGGTNEKLFF. The CDR3, as DNA: TGTGCCAGCACCCCCGTTGTCGGGGGGACTAATGAAAAACTGTTTTTT.

This clone has just one count. The chain couples TRBV5-6 to TRBJ2-1; D not certain. Germline assignment: CDR1 SGHDT and CDR2 YYEEEE. This CDR3 is 15 amino acids long. V shed 1 base and J shed 4 bases, with 12 bases lying between them. The CDR3 protein is CASSLLTLLYNEQFF. CDR3 coding DNA: TGTGCCAGCAGCTTGTTGACCCTCCTATACAATGAGCAGTTCTTC.

This chain links TRBV7-9 with TRBJ1-4; D is perhaps TRBD1 (5 bases). This CDR3 spans 12 amino acids. CDR1 and CDR2 (germline): SEHNR, FQNEAQ (reference sequence). Trimming removed 3 bases at V and 7 bases at J, with 6 bases between. The CDR3 is CASSFGTEKLFF. In DNA form, the CDR3 reads TGTGCCAGCAGCTTCGGGACTGAAAAACTGTTTTTT.

V is TRBV7-2 and J is TRBJ1-2; D uncertain. Deletions cut 5 bases from V and 4 bases from J, with 14 bases between. This CDR3 has 14 residues. Germline V gene sequence: CDR1 SGHTA, CDR2 FQGNSA. The CDR3 DNA reads as TGTGCCAGCAGCCCCCGGGTCGATAGCTATGGCTACACCTTC. Its protein is CASSPRVDSYGYTF.

The V and J genes are TRBV13 and TRBJ1-1, with D unresolved. Trimming cost V 5 bases and J 8 bases, with 15 bases left between them. Germline CDR1 and CDR2: PRHDT and FYEKMQ (reference sequence). This CDR3 has 13 amino acids. This CDR3 reads CASSISYLSEAFF. The DNA for the CDR3 is TGTGCCAGCAGCATCTCATACCTCTCAGAAGCTTTCTTT.

V gene TRBV6-5 combines with J gene TRBJ2-3; 7 nucleotides align to TRBD1. The junction had 11 bases not matched to a gene; V was cut back by 6 bases and J by 5 bases. Per the germline V gene, CDR1 is MNHEY and CDR2 is SVGAGI. CDR3 length equals 15 residues. The CDR3: CASSYRGKGGDTQYF. The CDR3 DNA follows: TGTGCCAGCAGCTACAGGGGAAAGGGCGGAGATACGCAGTATTTT.

This chain joins TRBV6-5 and TRBJ2-7; TRBD2 matches 8 bases. This CDR3 is built from 14 residues. CDR1 and CDR2 from the germline V gene are MNHEY and SVGAGI. The J segment lost 1 base and the V segment lost 2 bases, leaving 1 base of the junction unmatched. The CDR3 sequence: CASSYREGSYEQYF. CDR3 DNA sequence: TGTGCCAGCAGTTACCGGGAGGGTTCCTACGAGCAGTACTTC.